These 11 T cell receptor beta chains were sequenced from one sample in a study of T cells in Graves' hyperthyroidism and ophthalmopathy. Amplification of TCR beta CDR3 regions used RNA as the template. An initial round of RT-PCR targeting the TCR CDR3 relied on the HTBI primer set. TCRdb reprocessed the multiplex PCR reads via MiXCR and lists one record per CDR3 protein. The profile shows over 500,000 distinct CDR3 sequences, 14% of them singletons. Sequencing was performed on blood. These receptor sequences come from a woman aged 40 to 55 with Graves' hyperthyroidism.

This clonotype was detected many times. This chain uses TRBV7-6 with TRBJ2-7, with 12 bases fitting TRBD2. Germline values: CDR1 SGHVS, CDR2 FNYEAQ. The CDR3 runs 17 residues. The ends lost 5 bases at V and 4 bases at J; junction bases unmatched: 12. The CDR3 DNA reads as TGTGCCAGCAGCACCCCACCCTCTAGCGGGAGGGGTTACGAGCAGTACTTC. Its translation: CASSTPPSSGRGYEQYF.

In its sample, this clonotype was seen many times. The chain combines TRBV20-1 with TRBJ2-1; TRBD2 agrees at 7 bases. The V gene's germline CDR1 is DFQATT and CDR2 SNEGSKA (reference sequence). The junction had 14 bases not matched to a gene; V was cut back by 7 bases and J by 5 bases. CDR3 size: 15 residues. Here the CDR3 DNA reads TGCAGTGGCCTACTCGGCGGGAGCGGACACAATGAGCAGTTCTTC. It codes for CSGLLGGSGHNEQFF.

This chain uses TRBV4-1 with TRBJ2-1; TRBD2 agrees at 13 bases. Germline V gene sequence: CDR1 MGHRA, CDR2 YSYEKL. The junction had 9 bases not matched to a gene; V was cut back by 4 bases and J by 9 bases. The CDR3 has 16 amino acids. The CDR3 nucleotides are TGCGCCAGCAGCCCCCTAACTAGCGGGAGGGAGACTGAGCAGTTCTTC. It specifies CASSPLTSGRETEQFF.

This clonotype was seen many times. The chain couples TRBV12-3 or TRBV12-4 to TRBJ1-2, with D perhaps matching TRBD1 (6 bases). The V and J ends lost 3 bases and 9 bases respectively, with 17 bases between them. The CDR3 covers 14 residues. The CDR3 sequence is CASSLGRQGKSYTF. In DNA, the CDR3 is TGTGCCAGCAGTTTGGGGAGGCAGGGGAAGAGCTACACCTTC.

This clonotype was counted ten times or more. V gene TRBV20-1 combines with J gene TRBJ2-1; 7 bases match TRBD2. After removal of 6 bases from V and 2 bases from J, the junction contained 4 bases not matched to a gene. The CDR3 is made up of 13 amino acids. CDR1 and CDR2 (germline): DFQATT, SNEGSKA (reference sequence). The CDR3 spells CSAAAGTYNEQFF. The CDR3 DNA sequence: TGCAGTGCCGCAGCGGGAACCTACAATGAGCAGTTCTTC.

This clonotype was recorded at least ten times. The chain is built from TRBV6-2 or TRBV6-3 and TRBJ2-3, with TRBD1 matching over 7 bases. This CDR3 is built from 15 residues. V shed 2 bases, J shed 0 bases, and the junction held 2 bases outside the gene matches. Per germline, CDR1 MNHEY and CDR2 SVGEGT. The DNA of the CDR3 is TGTGCCAGCAGTTACCAGGACAGGAGCACAGATACGCAGTATTTT. Translation: CASSYQDRSTDTQYF.

The chain uses TRBV24-1 and TRBJ1-2; D gene uncertain. The germline V gene encodes CDR1 KGHDR and CDR2 SFDVKD. The length of the CDR3 is 14 residues. Between the trimmed V and J ends, which lost 7 bases and 3 bases, there was a span of 14 bases. CDR3 residues: CATRPGPKDYGYTF. As DNA, the CDR3 is TGTGCCACCAGACCCGGGCCTAAGGACTATGGCTACACCTTC.

The J gene is TRBJ2-5, the V gene TRBV10-3; no reliable D call. Trimming removed 4 bases from V and 4 bases from J, with 16 bases in between. The CDR3 runs 15 residues. CDR1 and CDR2 from the germline V gene are ENHRY and SYGVKD. This chain's CDR3 is CAISGSSATRETQYF. The CDR3 bases are TGTGCCATCAGTGGATCCTCGGCAACCCGAGAGACCCAGTACTTC.

The V gene is TRBV4-1, the J gene TRBJ2-1; TRBD2 is a possible D gene (6 bases). This CDR3 is 12 amino acids long. CDR1 and CDR2 (germline): MGHRA, YSYEKL. Deletions cut 3 bases from V and 12 bases from J, with 12 bases between. The CDR3 reads CASSHGGPWQFF. Written as DNA, the CDR3 is TGCGCCAGCAGCCACGGGGGACCGTGGCAGTTCTTC.

The chain links TRBV28 to TRBJ2-7; 13 bases line up with TRBD2. The CDR3 length is 22 residues. With 6 bases clipped from V and 4 bases from J, the junction kept 27 bases outside the gene matches. The V gene's germline CDR1 is MDHEN and CDR2 SYDVKM. Here the CDR3 DNA reads TGTGCCAGCAGGTCCGGGACAGGGCGGACTAGCGGGAGAGGGGGGAAGCGGTACGAGCAGTACTTC. The encoded protein is CASRSGTGRTSGRGGKRYEQYF.

This clonotype was recorded a few times. V usage is TRBV20-1 and J usage is TRBJ2-7, with D possibly TRBD1 on 6 matching bases. Trimming stripped 5 bases from V and 6 bases from J, with 17 bases between. Germline values: CDR1 DFQATT, CDR2 SNEGSKA (reference sequence). The CDR3 is made up of 13 amino acids. The CDR3 coding sequence is TGCAGTGCTCAAATTACAGGGAATCGCGAGCAGTACTTC. It codes for CSAQITGNREQYF.